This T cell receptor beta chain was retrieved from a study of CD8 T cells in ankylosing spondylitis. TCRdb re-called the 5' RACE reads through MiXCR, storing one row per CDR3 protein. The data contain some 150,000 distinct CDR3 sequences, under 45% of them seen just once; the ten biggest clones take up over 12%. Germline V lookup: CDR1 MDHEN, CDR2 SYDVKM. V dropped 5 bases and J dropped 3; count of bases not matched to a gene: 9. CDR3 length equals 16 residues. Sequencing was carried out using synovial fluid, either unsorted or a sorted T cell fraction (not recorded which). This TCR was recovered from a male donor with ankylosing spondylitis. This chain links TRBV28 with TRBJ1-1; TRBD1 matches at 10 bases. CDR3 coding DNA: TGTGCCAGCAGTGGGGGACAGGGGTGGTTCGACACTGAAGCTTTCTTT. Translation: CASSGGQGWFDTEAFF.